Sequencing of this TCR beta chain was carried out in a study of cytomegalovirus exposure and HLA in healthy donors. Whole-study context: The same platform used for the 500 to 850 first-cohort repertoires was also used for the 100 to 150 validation repertoires, as a later analysis reported.

Points from the study as a whole: The tendency of first-cohort TCR clusters to co-occur in the approximately 110 validation repertoires was the finding of a later analysis. A classifier reportedly called cytomegalovirus status with high sensitivity and specificity.

In regard to this clone: Its specificity is not known.

This table comes from immunoSEQ multiplex PCR, and its TCRdb copy is limited to in-frame clones, with some not included. The sample has about 120,000 clones, more than 70% seen once; the top ten hold roughly 5%. Sequenced material: PBMCs. This TCR came from a man aged 18 to 30 in good health and CMV-seronegative.

The CDR3: CASSLAQGSLIMNTEAFF. CDR3 DNA: TGTGCCAGCAGCTTGGCGCAGGGATCGTTAATCATGAACACTGAAGCTTTCTTT. The V gene is TRBV5-8, the J gene TRBJ1-1, with D possibly being TRBD1 (5 bases). The germline CDR1 and CDR2 sequences are SGHTS and YDEGEE. The CDR3 extends over 18 amino acids. Deletions cut 0 bases from V and 0 bases from J, with 18 bases between.